This TCR beta chain was obtained from a study of blood T cell repertoires in COVID-19. Study background: Acute and convalescent COVID-19 specimens originated in the United States, Italy and Spain.

The CDR3 sequence is 15 residues long. Trimming removed 3 bases at V and 1 base at J, with 13 bases between. Germline V gene data show CDR1 as KGHSH and CDR2 as LQKENI. Repertoires were generated with immunoSEQ multiplex PCR, while TCRdb's copy carries only in-frame clones and drops some. The top ten clones hold under 2.5% of a sample with approximately 310,000 clones, over 75% of them seen once. Enrolled through a virtual design, the participants were between about 18 and 100 years of age and came from some 25 US areas. Two negative PCRs, clearance, or symptom resolution characterized the recovered Cohort 3 donors.

The rearrangement joins TRBV18 to TRBJ2-7; a weak D match, TRBD1 (6 bases). The sequenced sample consisted of PBMCs or T cells enriched from blood (not recorded which). This sequence originates from a man aged 30-40 years who had recovered from COVID-19. This chain's CDR3 is CASSPIRDTSYEQYF. The CDR3 DNA is TGTGCCAGCTCACCGATACGGGACACGTCCTACGAGCAGTACTTC.